These 23 T cell receptor beta chains originate from one sample sequenced in a study of T cell changes during pregnancy in multiple sclerosis. TCRdb's copy holds only in-frame clones and misses some; the assay was immunoSEQ multiplex PCR. Here the sample spans tens of thousands of clones, 90% to 95% being singletons. Specimen: CD4+ T cells from peripheral blood mononuclear cells, collected in the second trimester of pregnancy. The receptors stem from a female donor with multiple sclerosis, enrolled in a pregnancy study.

V is TRBV19 and J is TRBJ2-1, with D perhaps matching TRBD2 (6 bases). CDR3 size: 16 residues. V gave up 2 bases and J gave up 0 bases, with 11 bases separating them. CDR1 and CDR2 (germline): LNHDA, SQIVND (reference sequence). The CDR3 coding sequence is TGTGCCAGTAGTATATCGGCGGGGAGCTCCTACAATGAGCAGTTCTTC. Translating gives CASSISAGSSYNEQFF. Full variable domain (missing parts from reference TRBV19 and TRBJ2-1): DGGITQSPKYLFRKEGQNVTLSCEQNLNHDAMYWYRQDPGQGLRLIYYSQIVNDFQKGDIAEGYSVSREKKESFPLTVTSAQKNPTAFYLCASSISAGSSYNEQFFGPGTRLTVL.

The chain links TRBV7-2 to TRBJ2-1, with 12 nucleotides matching TRBD2. This CDR3 region has 15 residues. V dropped 5 bases and J dropped 12; count of bases not matched to a gene: 11. Germline V CDR1 and CDR2: SGHTA, FQGNSA. The CDR3 DNA is TGTGCCAGCAGCCCAACCCCGACTAGCGGGGGAGGGCAGTTCTTC. Translated: CASSPTPTSGGGQFF.

The genes are TRBV30 and TRBJ1-1, with 7 bases that match TRBD1. Germline lookup yields CDR1 GTSNPN and CDR2 SVGIG (reference sequence). CDR3 length equals 12 residues. The ends lost 2 bases at V and 6 bases at J; junction bases unmatched: 3. In DNA form, the CDR3 reads TGTGCCTGGAGTCGAGGGGGCCCTGAAGCTTTCTTT. Its translation: CAWSRGGPEAFF.

To note about this clone: The junction does not match germline at one end; this may be a read error. The sample holds other DNA sequences that translate to the same CDR3. The chain employs TRBV6-1 and TRBJ2-1, with 8 positions matching TRBD1. This CDR3 has 16 residues. The germline gives CDR1 MNHNS, CDR2 SASEGT. Written as DNA, the CDR3 is TGTGCCAGTAGTGGAACCCGGGACAGGTTCAACAATGAGCAGTTCTTC. It specifies CASSGTRDRFNNEQFF.

The chain couples TRBV29-1 to TRBJ1-5; D gene uncertain. Trimming left V 4 bases short and J 2 bases short, with 9 bases between. The CDR3 has 13 amino acids. The germline V gene encodes CDR1 SQVTM and CDR2 ANQGSEA. The CDR3 DNA is TGCAGCGTTGGAGGAGGAGGCAATCAGCCCCAGCATTTT. Amino acid sequence: CSVGGGGNQPQHF.

CDR3 loop: CASSPMGLGPEQFF. CDR3 in DNA: TGTGCCAGCAGCCCGATGGGACTAGGGCCTGAGCAGTTCTTC. The chain couples TRBV13 to TRBJ2-1; the match to TRBD2 covers 8 bases. Germline trimming cut 5 bases from V and 9 bases from J; bases unmatched to any gene: 9. The CDR3 covers 14 residues. Germline CDR1 is PRHDT and CDR2 is FYEKMQ (reference sequence).

The V gene is TRBV29-1, the J gene TRBJ1-1, with 8 bases identical to TRBD1. With 3 bases clipped from V and 5 bases from J, the junction kept 8 bases outside the gene matches. CDR1 and CDR2 from the germline V gene are SQVTM and ANQGSEA. This CDR3 comprises 14 residues. The CDR3 sequence is CSVDITGGNTEAFF. The CDR3 DNA is TGCAGCGTTGATATTACAGGGGGGAATACTGAAGCTTTCTTT.

The chain links TRBV6-5 to TRBJ2-1; no firm D call. This CDR3 has 11 residues. V gave up 2 bases and J gave up 6 bases, with 2 bases separating them. From germline, CDR1 is MNHEY and CDR2 SVGAGI. The CDR3, as DNA: TGTGCCAGCAGTTACCTCAATGAGCAGTTCTTC. Amino acids: CASSYLNEQFF.

The chain carries TRBV6-5 and TRBJ2-1; 9 bases align to TRBD2. J lost 5 bases, V lost 6 bases, and 5 bases had no gene match. The CDR3 loop spans 14 amino acids. CDR1 is MNHEY, CDR2 SVGAGI, per germline. CDR3 amino acids: CASRASGGNNEQFF. The CDR3, as DNA: TGTGCCAGCAGGGCCAGCGGGGGGAACAATGAGCAGTTCTTC.

This chain joins TRBV28 and TRBJ2-7, with 7 positions matching TRBD2. In germline, CDR1 is MDHEN, CDR2 SYDVKM. V lost 6 bases to trimming and J lost 3 bases; unmatched junction nucleotides: 8. The CDR3 length is 14 residues. CDR3 DNA: TGTGCCAGCAGCTTTAGCGGGCCCTACTACGAGCAGTACTTC. Translation: CASSFSGPYYEQYF.

The chain recombines TRBV30 with TRBJ1-2; D is uncertain. The CDR3 length is 13 residues. CDR1 and CDR2 (germline): GTSNPN, SVGIG (reference sequence). The V end was cut by 3 bases, the J end by 0 bases, with 8 bases between. The CDR3 loop reads CAWRRVANYGYTF. The CDR3 DNA is TGTGCCTGGAGACGGGTAGCTAACTATGGCTACACCTTC.

CDR3 nucleotide sequence: TGTGCCAGCAGCGCCGGGGTAAGGGACCAAGAGACCCAGTACTTC. Protein sequence: CASSAGVRDQETQYF. V is TRBV6-6 and J is TRBJ2-5, with D possibly matching TRBD2 (5 bases). The CDR3 consists of 15 residues. V lost 6 bases, J lost 0 bases, and 14 bases lay in between. Germline V gene data show CDR1 as MNHNY and CDR2 as SVGAGI (reference sequence).

The chain combines TRBV2 with TRBJ2-6; TRBD1 is a possible D gene (5 bases). The CDR3 totals 13 residues. Trimming removed 6 bases at V and 4 bases at J, with 7 bases between. Germline CDR1 reads SNHLY; CDR2 reads FYNNEI. The CDR3 coding sequence is TGTGCCAGCAGGGGGCCCGGGGCCAACGTCCTGACTTTC. Translating it yields CASRGPGANVLTF.

The rearrangement uses TRBV5-1 and TRBJ2-5, with 12 bases that match TRBD2. This CDR3 has 16 residues. Per germline, CDR1 SGHRS and CDR2 YFSETQ. Trimming cost V 6 bases and J 0 bases; bases outside gene matches: 6. The CDR3, as DNA: TGCGCCAGCAATTTTGGGACTAGCGGGTACCAAGAGACCCAGTACTTC. Translating gives CASNFGTSGYQETQYF.

This chain links TRBV5-4 with TRBJ1-1; D is perhaps TRBD1 (5 bases). The germline CDR1 and CDR2 sequences are SGHNT and YYREEE (reference sequence). Trimming removed 1 base from V and 3 bases from J, with 10 bases in between. The CDR3 runs to 14 residues. The CDR3 reads CASSLMAQDTEAFF. In DNA, the CDR3 is TGTGCCAGCAGCTTGATGGCACAGGACACTGAAGCTTTCTTT.

The chain combines TRBV23-1 with TRBJ1-5, with D unclear. TRBV23-1 is placed among ORFs of uncertain function. V was cut by 4 bases and J by 6 bases, with 10 bases left in between. The CDR3 loop spans 13 amino acids. CDR3 sequence: CASSPSTGQPQHF. The CDR3 DNA reads TGCGCCAGCAGTCCCTCGACGGGTCAGCCCCAGCATTTT.

This chain uses TRBV27 with TRBJ2-7, with a possible D match to TRBD2 (7 bases). The J call is uncertain, as TRBJ2-5 better fits the DNA end. Germline CDR1 and CDR2: MNHEY and SMNVEV (reference sequence). The CDR3 totals 12 residues. CDR3 nucleotides: TGTGCCAGCACCAAGGGGGGGGAGACCCAGTACTTC. It encodes CASTKGGETQYF.

V gene TRBV6-1 combines with J gene TRBJ1-6; tentatively, D is TRBD1 (5 bases). V lost 2 bases to trimming and J lost 14 bases, with 16 bases between them. The CDR3 covers 14 residues. Per the germline V gene, CDR1 is MNHNS and CDR2 is SASEGT. CDR3 loop: CASSETNRQSSLHF. The DNA of the CDR3 is TGTGCCAGCAGTGAAACCAACAGACAGTCTTCCCTCCACTTT.

This clone was detected only once. The rearrangement joins TRBV7-3 to TRBJ2-7, with a possible D match to TRBD2 (6 bases). This CDR3 has 15 residues. V gave up 4 bases and J gave up 1 base, with 14 bases separating them. CDR1 and CDR2 (germline): SGHTA, FQGTGA. CDR3 coding DNA: TGTGCCAGCAGCTCCTCACCCGGGGGTTCCTACGAGCAGTACTTC. Translated, it gives CASSSSPGGSYEQYF.

The V and J genes are TRBV10-3 and TRBJ2-6; maybe TRBD2 (5 bases). V lost 3 bases and J lost 13, with 10 bases in between. Germline lookup yields CDR1 ENHRY and CDR2 SYGVKD. The CDR3 runs 12 residues. CDR3 in amino acids: CAISETRGVLTF. The CDR3 nucleotides are TGTGCCATCAGTGAAACCAGAGGGGTCCTGACTTTC.

This chain joins TRBV20-1 and TRBJ2-7; perhaps TRBD2 as D (6 bases). Germline CDR1 is DFQATT and CDR2 is SNEGSKA (reference sequence). With 6 bases removed from V and 4 bases from J, the gap between germline ends came to 10 bases. CDR3 length: 11 residues. CDR3 DNA sequence: TGCAGTGCCGGGACTCTTTACGAGCAGTACTTC. This gives the protein CSAGTLYEQYF.

The chain joins TRBV7-9 to TRBJ1-1, with 8 bases lining up with TRBD1. Trimming removed 4 bases from V and 4 bases from J; junction bases left unmatched: 11. Germline V gene lookup returns CDR1 SEHNR and CDR2 FQNEAQ (reference sequence). The CDR3 is 16 amino acids. CDR3 nucleotides: TGTGCCAGCAGCTCAAGGACAGGGTTGGGGGTCACTGAAGCTTTCTTT. It yields the protein CASSSRTGLGVTEAFF.

The gene calls are TRBV7-6 and TRBJ1-3, with D tentatively TRBD1 (6 bases). Deletions cut 1 base from V and 2 bases from J, with 12 bases between. Germline V gives CDR1 SGHVS, CDR2 FNYEAQ. The CDR3 runs to 16 residues. As DNA, the CDR3 is TGTGCCAGCAGCTTAGATTCGGCAGGGGCTGGAAACACCATATATTTT. Protein sequence: CASSLDSAGAGNTIYF.